The 29 T cell receptor beta chains in this list originate from one sample, sequenced in a study of brain T cells in children with intractable seizures (dated by TCRdb to 2020 to 2023). The library was prepared using the immunoSEQ multiplex PCR assay. As stored in TCRdb, this immuneACCESS dataset retains in-frame rearrangements with V and J assigned. A fraction of the clones does not appear; measured against another copy, unresolved V genes explain less than half of the discrepancy, and the remainder lacks a known reason. The table for this sample lists 340,000 or so clones; about 94% of them were counted only once. Under 7% of the sample rests with the top ten. Explained via the paper, the time point label denotes: blood from clinic visit 5 months post-surgery; TSC patient then seizure free. The sample in question was peripheral blood, obtained less than 6 months after surgery. These receptors all stem from a boy younger than two with tuberous sclerosis and intractable seizures.

The V call is TRBV6-5, the J call TRBJ1-2, with D possibly matching TRBD1 (5 bases). V was trimmed by 2 bases and J by 8 bases, leaving 18 bases between them. The CDR3 extends over 15 amino acids. From germline, CDR1 is MNHEY and CDR2 SVGAGI. As DNA, the CDR3 is TGTGCCAGCAGTTACGAGGGGTCAGAGTATGTGGGCTACACCTTC. Its protein product is CASSYEGSEYVGYTF.

The chain is built from TRBV14 and TRBJ1-4; possible D gene TRBD1, 6 bases. The V end was cut by 3 bases, the J end by 3 bases, with 17 bases between. The CDR3 is 17 amino acids. Germline V CDR1 and CDR2: SGHDN, FVKESK. The CDR3: CASSHRTDITANEKLFF. CDR3 bases: TGTGCCAGCAGCCACCGGACAGACATCACAGCTAATGAAAAACTGTTTTTT.

V gene TRBV7-9 combines with J gene TRBJ1-2, with a weak D call TRBD1 (5 bases). The V gene's germline CDR1 is SEHNR and CDR2 FQNEAQ (reference sequence). The V end was cut by 5 bases, the J end by 2 bases, with 15 bases between. The CDR3 is 15 amino acids. The DNA for the CDR3 is TGTGCCAGCAGCCCTCCGATGGGGGAGAACTATGGCTACACCTTC. It specifies CASSPPMGENYGYTF.

The V and J genes are TRBV9 and TRBJ1-2, with 10 bases identical to TRBD1. Germline CDR1 SGDLS, CDR2 YYNGEE. With V trimmed by 1 base and J by 6 bases, 9 bases remained unmatched. The CDR3 spans 16 residues. The CDR3 sequence is CASSVLLGTGDDGYTF. The CDR3 DNA sequence: TGTGCCAGCAGCGTACTTCTCGGGACAGGGGATGATGGCTACACCTTC.

The rearrangement links TRBV9 to TRBJ2-1; D is ambiguous. Trimming pared 7 bases from V and 4 bases from J, leaving 6 bases between. Germline CDR1 SGDLS, CDR2 YYNGEE. CDR3 length: 11 amino acids. The CDR3 reads CASGRYNEQFF. The CDR3 nucleotides read TGTGCCAGCGGCAGATACAATGAGCAGTTCTTC.

V is TRBV12-3 or TRBV12-4 and J is TRBJ2-3; D gene ambiguous. The CDR3 contains 12 residues. The ends were cut back, 8 bases at V and 8 bases at J, with 14 bases in the middle. DNA of the CDR3: TGTGCCAGCTCCACCCGGCGTGGTACGCAGTATTTT. As protein: CASSTRRGTQYF.

The chain couples TRBV7-9 to TRBJ2-1; D gene unclear. The CDR3 spans 14 residues. V lost 0 bases and J lost 10, with 13 bases in between. Germline-derived CDR1 and CDR2 are SEHNR and FQNEAQ (reference sequence). As DNA, the CDR3 is TGTGCCAGCAGCTTAGCGGAAATAGTTCAAGAGCAGTTCTTC. Amino acids: CASSLAEIVQEQFF.

This chain joins TRBV15 and TRBJ1-5; D gene unclear. The CDR3 is made up of 12 amino acids. Trimming removed 8 bases at V and 7 bases at J, with 12 bases between. Per the germline V gene, CDR1 is LNHNV and CDR2 is YYDKDF (reference sequence). The CDR3 DNA reads TGTGCCACCTCGGTAGGGAACCAGCCCCAGCATTTT. It is translated as CATSVGNQPQHF.

CDR3 sequence (DNA): TGTGCCAGCAGCCAGTACAGGGAGGGCACCGGGGAGCTGTTTTTT. Translated: CASSQYREGTGELFF. This chain connects TRBV3-1 (or the pseudogene TRBV3-2) to TRBJ2-2; a weak D match, TRBD2 (7 bases). The germline gives CDR1 LGHDT, CDR2 YNNKEL (reference sequence). This CDR3 region has 15 residues. Trimming cost V 3 bases and J 4 bases, with 12 bases left between them.

The V and J genes are TRBV29-1 and TRBJ2-7, with 9 nucleotides matching TRBD1. The CDR3 totals 14 residues. Trimming took 6 bases from V and 8 from J; bases not matched to a gene: 14. From germline, CDR1 is SQVTM and CDR2 ANQGSEA. For the CDR3, the DNA is TGCAGCGTGACCACCGGGACAGGGAGCACGAAGCAGTACTTC. Amino acid sequence: CSVTTGTGSTKQYF.

The chain combines TRBV7-9 with TRBJ2-7; D possibly corresponds to TRBD2 (6 bases). The CDR3 totals 15 residues. V dropped 7 bases and J dropped 3 bases, with 19 bases sitting between them. Germline-derived CDR1 and CDR2 are SEHNR and FQNEAQ (reference sequence). The CDR3: CASNSTGGAYYEQYF. As DNA, the CDR3 is TGTGCCAGCAACTCGACCGGCGGGGCCTACTACGAGCAGTACTTC.

This chain uses TRBV30 with TRBJ1-5; maybe TRBD1 (5 bases). V lost 2 bases, J lost 1 base, and 9 bases lay in between. The CDR3 loop spans 14 amino acids. Germline CDR1 is GTSNPN and CDR2 is SVGIG (reference sequence). In nucleotides, the CDR3 is TGTGCCTGGAGTATGGGGCTGAGCAATCAGCCCCAGCATTTT. It encodes CAWSMGLSNQPQHF.

As for this clone: A read error may produce the germline difference seen at one junction end. The chain joins TRBV7-9 to TRBJ2-5; D may be TRBD2 (5 bases). Per germline, CDR1 SEHNR and CDR2 FQNEAQ (reference sequence). The length of the CDR3 is 15 residues. This CDR3 is CASSRRANLQETQYF. For the CDR3, the DNA is TGTGCGAGCAGTCGGCGGGCAAACCTCCAAGAGACCCAGTACTTC. Supplemented by reference TRBV7-9 and TRBJ2-5, the full variable domain reads DTGVSQNPRHKITKRGQNVTFRCDPISEHNRLYWYRQTLGQGPEFLTYFQNEAQLEKSRLLSDRFSAERPKGSFSTLEIQRTEQGDSAMYLCASSRRANLQETQYFGPGTRLLVL.

The chain couples TRBV5-3 to TRBJ2-7; no firm D call. TRBV5-3 is annotated as an ORF whose role is uncertain. Trimming stripped 6 bases from V and 0 bases from J, with 10 bases between. The CDR3 has 13 amino acids. The CDR3 protein is CARKQVNSYEQYF. Written as DNA, the CDR3 is TGTGCCAGAAAGCAGGTCAACTCCTACGAGCAGTACTTC.

The chain links TRBV27 to TRBJ2-1; D is unresolved. Deletions cut 2 bases from V and 10 bases from J, with 6 bases between. CDR3 length: 11 residues. Germline assignment: CDR1 MNHEY and CDR2 SMNVEV (reference sequence). The CDR3 nucleotides read TGTGCCAGCAGTTTACTCGGGGAGCAGTTCTTC. It translates to CASSLLGEQFF.

V and J are TRBV11-3 and TRBJ2-7; TRBD2 agrees at 11 bases. Germline V gene data show CDR1 as SGHNT and CDR2 as YENEEA. This CDR3 is built from 13 residues. V lost 7 bases, J lost 4 bases, and 3 bases stayed unmatched. The CDR3 DNA reads TGTGCCAGCACCGGGACTAGCGGTTACGAGCAGTACTTC. Its protein is CASTGTSGYEQYF.

The rearrangement joins TRBV7-8 to TRBJ1-3; 9 bases match TRBD1. The CDR3 covers 15 residues. Trimming took 5 bases from V and 2 from J; bases not matched to a gene: 4. Germline V gives CDR1 SGHVS, CDR2 FQNEAQ. The CDR3 nucleotides read TGTGCCAGCAGCCGACAGGGGGGGACTGGAAACACCATATATTTT. It yields the protein CASSRQGGTGNTIYF.

The chain is built from TRBV5-4 and TRBJ2-6; no clear D gene. CDR3 length equals 15 residues. The germline CDR1 and CDR2 sequences are SGHNT and YYREEE (reference sequence). The V end was cut by 1 base, the J end by 0 bases, with 5 bases between. The CDR3 bases are TGTGCCAGCAGCTTGAGAGTCTCTGGGGCCAACGTCCTGACTTTC. This translates into CASSLRVSGANVLTF.

The chain is built from TRBV24-1 and TRBJ2-2; D unresolved. The V and J ends lost 0 bases and 0 bases respectively, with 7 bases between them. This CDR3 has 16 residues. Germline-derived CDR1 and CDR2 are KGHDR and SFDVKD. The CDR3, as DNA: TGTGCCACCAGTGATTTGACTCCAGCGAACACCGGGGAGCTGTTTTTT. Translated, it gives CATSDLTPANTGELFF.

The rearrangement joins TRBV12-3 or TRBV12-4 to TRBJ2-5; perhaps D is TRBD1 or TRBD2 (5 bases each). The germline V and J ends were trimmed by 5 bases and 4 bases, with 11 bases remaining between them. The CDR3 totals 13 residues. The CDR3 sequence is CASSLGTVETQYF. DNA for the CDR3: TGTGCCAGCAGTCTAGGGACGGTAGAGACCCAGTACTTC.

This clone was picked up one time. The genes are TRBV5-1 and TRBJ2-1; TRBD2 agrees at 8 bases. The length of the CDR3 is 14 residues. With V trimmed by 0 bases and J by 9 bases, 5 bases remained unmatched. The germline V gene encodes CDR1 SGHRS and CDR2 YFSETQ. In DNA, the CDR3 is TGCGCCAGCAGCTTGGTGGGACTAGAGAGTGAGCAGTTCTTC. Translating it yields CASSLVGLESEQFF.

The chain couples TRBV19 to TRBJ1-5; perhaps TRBD1 as D (5 bases). V dropped 8 bases and J dropped 3 bases, with 14 bases sitting between them. This CDR3 has 14 residues. Germline V lookup: CDR1 LNHDA, CDR2 SQIVND (reference sequence). CDR3 DNA sequence: TGTGCCAGTTCTCAGGGATATGCCAATCAGCCCCAGCATTTT. This gives the protein CASSQGYANQPQHF.

This rearrangement joins TRBV7-2 to TRBJ2-1; TRBD2 agrees at 10 bases. V dropped 1 base and J dropped 8; count of bases not matched to a gene: 2. The CDR3 totals 14 residues. Germline CDR1 SGHTA, CDR2 FQGNSA. DNA of the CDR3: TGTGCCAGCAGCTTAGAGCGGGGGGGCCATGAGCAGTTCTTC. Residues: CASSLERGGHEQFF.

CDR3 amino acids: CAWGGTGSGNTIYF. The CDR3 bases are TGTGCCTGGGGCGGGACAGGCTCTGGAAACACCATATATTTT. The J gene is TRBJ1-3, the V gene TRBV30, with 8 bases fitting TRBD1. Germline loops: CDR1 GTSNPN, CDR2 SVGIG (reference sequence). Trimming cost V 5 bases and J 0 bases; bases outside gene matches: 3. The CDR3 sequence is 14 residues long.

This sequence joins TRBV7-2 and TRBJ2-1, with 8 positions matching TRBD2. The trim removed 2 bases at V and 5 bases at J, leaving 5 bases unmatched. The germline gives CDR1 SGHTA, CDR2 FQGNSA. The CDR3 runs 15 residues. The CDR3 region is CASSLRAGGNNEQFF. For the CDR3, the DNA is TGTGCCAGCAGCTTAAGGGCGGGGGGAAACAATGAGCAGTTCTTC.

This CDR3 is CAWSILGNTGELFF. Written as DNA, the CDR3 is TGTGCCTGGAGTATTTTGGGGAACACCGGGGAGCTGTTTTTT. The V call is TRBV30, the J call TRBJ2-2; D not resolved. The CDR3 covers 14 residues. Per germline, CDR1 GTSNPN and CDR2 SVGIG (reference sequence). V dropped 2 bases and J dropped 1 base, with 8 bases sitting between them.

The gene calls are TRBV5-1 and TRBJ2-1; D is uncertain. CDR1 and CDR2 (germline): SGHRS, YFSETQ. This CDR3 spans 15 amino acids. The germline V and J ends were trimmed by 7 bases and 6 bases, with 20 bases remaining between them. The CDR3 spells CASGSSGLSPNEQFF. CDR3 DNA sequence: TGCGCCAGCGGTAGTTCTGGCCTTTCCCCCAATGAGCAGTTCTTC. The full variable domain, with the rest looked up from reference TRBV5-1 and TRBJ2-1, is KAGVTQTPRYLIKTRGQQVTLSCSPISGHRSVSWYQQTPGQGLQFLFEYFSETQRNKGNFPGRFSGRQFSNSRSEMNVSTLELGDSALYLCASGSSGLSPNEQFFGPGTRLTVL.

The chain combines TRBV6-1 with TRBJ1-6; weak D call: TRBD1 (6 bases). V lost 0 bases, J lost 7 bases, and 10 bases lay in between. This CDR3 region has 15 residues. Germline CDR1 and CDR2: MNHNS and SASEGT. The CDR3 coding sequence is TGTGCCAGCAGTGAAGCGCGGGGGCTCAATTCACCCCTCCACTTT. It codes for CASSEARGLNSPLHF.

The chain uses TRBV7-2 and TRBJ1-3; TRBD1 aligns across 10 bases. The CDR3 length is 16 residues. Losses at the gene ends were 1 base for V and 2 bases for J; bases not matched to a gene: 2. Germline-derived CDR1 and CDR2 are SGHTA and FQGNSA. CDR3 nucleotide sequence: TGTGCCAGCAGCTTAGTGGGGACAGGGGCTGGAAACACCATATATTTT. Translated, it gives CASSLVGTGAGNTIYF.